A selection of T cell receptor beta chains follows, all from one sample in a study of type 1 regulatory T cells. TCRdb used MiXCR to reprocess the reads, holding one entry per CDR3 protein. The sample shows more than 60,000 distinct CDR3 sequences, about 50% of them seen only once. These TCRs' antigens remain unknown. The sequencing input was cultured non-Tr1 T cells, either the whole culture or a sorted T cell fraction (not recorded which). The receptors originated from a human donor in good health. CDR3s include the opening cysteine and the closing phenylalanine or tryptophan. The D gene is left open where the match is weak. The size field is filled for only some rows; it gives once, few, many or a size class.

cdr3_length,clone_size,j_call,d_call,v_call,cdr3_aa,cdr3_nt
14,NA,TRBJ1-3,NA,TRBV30,CAWSVWGAGNTIYF,TGTGCCTGGAGTGTTTGGGGGGCTGGAAACACCATATATTTT
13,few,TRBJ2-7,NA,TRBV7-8,CASRHLRGYEQYF,TGTGCCAGCAGGCATTTGAGAGGGTACGAGCAGTACTTC
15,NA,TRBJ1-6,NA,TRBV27,CASSTIRLENSPLHF,TGTGCCAGCAGTACAATCCGGTTGGAGAATTCACCCCTCCACTTT
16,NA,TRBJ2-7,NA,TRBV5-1,CASSRSGPLTSYEQYF,TGCGCCAGCAGCCGATCGGGACCATTAACCTCCTACGAGCAGTACTTC
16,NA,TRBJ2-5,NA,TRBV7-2,CASSLGLRGALGTQYF,TGTGCCAGCAGCTTAGGGCTGCGCGGGGCCTTGGGGACCCAGTACTTC
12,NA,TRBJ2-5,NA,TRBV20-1,CSARQGWETQYF,TGCAGTGCTAGACAGGGGTGGGAGACCCAGTACTTC
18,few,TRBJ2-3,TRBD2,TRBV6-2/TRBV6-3,CASSAGKLSSGVTDTQYF,TGTGCCAGCAGTGCCGGGAAGTTGAGTAGCGGGGTCACAGATACGCAGTATTTT
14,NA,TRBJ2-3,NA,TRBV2,CASLRTQSTDTQYF,TGTGCCAGCTTGAGGACACAAAGCACAGATACGCAGTATTTT
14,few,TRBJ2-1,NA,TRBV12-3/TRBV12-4,CASSPTEPATEQFF,TGTGCCAGCAGTCCAACTGAGCCCGCAACGGAGCAGTTCTTC
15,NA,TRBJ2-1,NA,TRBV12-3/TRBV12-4,CASSFSVVGTNEQFF,TGTGCCAGCAGTTTCTCGGTGGTTGGGACTAATGAGCAGTTCTTC
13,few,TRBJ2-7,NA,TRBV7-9,CASSSAGEYEQYF,TGTGCCAGCAGCTCGGCTGGGGAGTACGAGCAGTACTTC
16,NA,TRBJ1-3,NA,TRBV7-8,CASSPLSQGAGNTIYF,TGTGCCAGCAGCCCTCTGTCCCAGGGTGCCGGAAACACCATATATTTT
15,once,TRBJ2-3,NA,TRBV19,CAFTARDATRGAQYF,TGTGCCTTCACCGCCCGGGACGCAACAAGGGGCGCGCAGTATTTT
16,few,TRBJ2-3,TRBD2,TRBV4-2,CASSQDGGEGTDTQYF,TGTGCCAGCAGCCAAGACGGGGGGGAGGGGACAGATACGCAGTATTTT
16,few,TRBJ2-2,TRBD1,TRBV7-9,CASSYKQGPNTGELFF,TGTGCCAGCAGCTACAAACAGGGGCCAAACACCGGGGAGCTGTTTTTT
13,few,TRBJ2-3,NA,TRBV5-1,CASSKTQEDTQYF,TGCGCCAGCAGCAAAACCCAAGAAGATACGCAGTATTTT
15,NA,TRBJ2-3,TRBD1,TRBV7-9,CASSLGQGSTDTQYF,TGTGCCAGCAGCCTGGGACAGGGGAGCACAGATACGCAGTATTTT
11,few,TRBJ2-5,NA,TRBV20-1,CSGGLQETQYF,TGCAGTGGCGGACTCCAAGAGACCCAGTACTTC
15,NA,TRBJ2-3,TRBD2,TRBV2,CASGGPSGGTDTQYF,TGTGCCAGCGGAGGGCCTAGCGGGGGAACAGATACGCAGTATTTT
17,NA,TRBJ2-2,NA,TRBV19,CASTLWGVGKNTGELFF,TGTGCCAGTACCCTCTGGGGCGTTGGAAAAAACACCGGGGAGCTGTTTTTT
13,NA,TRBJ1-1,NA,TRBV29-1,CSVADSPNTEAFF,TGCAGCGTTGCCGACAGCCCGAACACTGAAGCTTTCTTT
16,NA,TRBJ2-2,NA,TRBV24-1,CATSDLRFGGTGELFF,TGTGCCACCAGTGATTTGCGCTTTGGGGGTACCGGGGAGCTGTTTTTT
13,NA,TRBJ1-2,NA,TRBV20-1,CSPWAGTHYGYTF,TGCAGTCCCTGGGCGGGGACCCACTATGGCTACACCTTC
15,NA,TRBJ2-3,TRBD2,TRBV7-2,CASSRGTTYTDTQYF,TGTGCCAGCAGCAGAGGGACTACCTACACAGATACGCAGTATTTT
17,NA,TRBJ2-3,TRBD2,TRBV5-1,CASSSGTSGGPTDTQYF,TGCGCCAGCAGCTCCGGGACTAGCGGGGGGCCCACAGATACGCAGTATTTT
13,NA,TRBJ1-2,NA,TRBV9,CASSPAGVTGYTF,TGTGCCAGCAGCCCAGCGGGGGTGACGGGCTACACCTTC
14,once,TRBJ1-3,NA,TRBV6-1,CATSRAGPGNTIYF,TGTGCCACCTCACGGGCGGGGCCTGGAAACACCATATATTTT
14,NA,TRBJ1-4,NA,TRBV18,CASKQGATNEKLFF,TGTGCCAGTAAACAGGGTGCAACTAATGAAAAACTGTTTTTT
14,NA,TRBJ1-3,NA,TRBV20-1,CSARPGSSGNTIYF,TGCAGTGCTAGACCAGGGTCCTCTGGAAACACCATATATTTT
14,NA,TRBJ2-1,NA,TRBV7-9,CASSSLAGLNEQFF,TGTGCCAGCAGCTCCTTAGCAGGGCTCAATGAGCAGTTCTTC
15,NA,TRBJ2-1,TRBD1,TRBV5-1,CASSSGTGGQNIQFF,TGCGCCAGCAGCTCCGGGACAGGGGGACAAAACATTCAGTTCTTC
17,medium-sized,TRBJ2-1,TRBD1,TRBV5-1,CASSLRGQASSYNEQFF,TGCGCCAGCAGCTTAAGGGGACAGGCAAGCTCCTACAATGAGCAGTTCTTC
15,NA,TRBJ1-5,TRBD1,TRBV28,CASSINRGRNQPQHF,TGTGCCAGCAGCATAAACAGGGGCCGCAATCAGCCCCAGCATTTT